Below are 14 T cell receptor beta chains sequenced from a single sample in a study of T cell repertoires in cytomegalovirus infection. Each CDR3 protein is one row after TCRdb ran MiXCR on the reads. The sample lists approximately 490,000 distinct CDR3 sequences, roughly 12% occurring once. The sample consisted of PBMCs. All receptors come from a human donor in good health (CMV status not recorded). Some clones in this sample may be carry-over from other donors' samples.

At least ten counts were recorded for this clonotype. The chain combines TRBV6-1 with TRBJ2-1; a weak D match, TRBD1 (6 bases). Deletions cut 7 bases from V and 4 bases from J, with 17 bases between. The CDR3 consists of 15 residues. Germline V gene lookup returns CDR1 MNHNS and CDR2 SASEGT. The CDR3 DNA reads TGTGCCAGCAAAGAGGGCCAGGGGTGGTACAATGAGCAGTTCTTC. This codes for CASKEGQGWYNEQFF.

This clonotype was observed at least ten times. The chain recombines TRBV7-8 with TRBJ2-5, with D perhaps TRBD2 (6 bases). Germline V gene sequence: CDR1 SGHVS, CDR2 FQNEAQ. V was trimmed by 5 bases and J by 5 bases, leaving 18 bases between them. CDR3 length: 15 residues. This CDR3 is CASSPLQGLGETQYF. In DNA form, the CDR3 reads TGTGCCAGCAGCCCCCTGCAGGGACTGGGGGAGACCCAGTACTTC.

The chain combines TRBV12-3 or TRBV12-4 with TRBJ1-2; 10 bases align to TRBD1. This CDR3 has 16 amino acids. With 5 bases clipped from V and 8 bases from J, the junction kept 14 bases outside the gene matches. CDR3 sequence: CASSLPRGTGAGGYTF. DNA of the CDR3: TGTGCCAGCAGTCTCCCACGGGGGACAGGGGCTGGCGGCTACACCTTC.

This clonotype was detected ten times or more. The chain has TRBV7-7 and TRBJ2-3; 11 bases agree with TRBD2. Germline V lookup: CDR1 SSHAT, CDR2 FNYEAQ (reference sequence). This CDR3 comprises 15 residues. J was trimmed by 6 bases and V by 3 bases; bases with no gene match: 5. The chain's CDR3 is CASSFGSGGADTQYF. In nucleotides, the CDR3 is TGTGCCAGCAGCTTTGGTAGCGGGGGGGCGGATACGCAGTATTTT.

This clonotype was found many times. This chain uses TRBV9 with TRBJ2-7; the match to TRBD2 covers 9 bases. This CDR3 has 15 amino acids. The germline gives CDR1 SGDLS, CDR2 YYNGEE. V dropped 4 bases and J dropped 5; count of bases not matched to a gene: 10. Here the CDR3 reads CASSPYEREANEQYF. CDR3 nucleotide sequence: TGTGCCAGCAGCCCCTATGAGCGGGAGGCCAACGAGCAGTACTTC.

At least ten counts were recorded for this clonotype. This chain joins TRBV10-3 and TRBJ1-3; D gene unclear. Looked up from germline, CDR1 is ENHRY and CDR2 is SYGVKD. The V gene lost 8 bases and the J gene lost 0 bases, with 17 bases spanning the gap. CDR3 length: 16 amino acids. The CDR3 loop reads CAIRRPEPHSGNTIYF. The CDR3, as DNA: TGTGCCATCCGACGGCCGGAGCCGCACTCTGGAAACACCATATATTTT.

This clonotype was seen repeatedly, ten times or more. This chain uses TRBV7-2 with TRBJ2-3; D possibly corresponds to TRBD2 (5 bases). CDR3 size: 15 residues. V gave up 5 bases and J gave up 0 bases, with 12 bases separating them. Germline V lookup: CDR1 SGHTA, CDR2 FQGNSA. CDR3 residues: CASSARGLSTDTQYF. CDR3 nucleotides: TGTGCCAGCAGCGCAAGAGGACTGAGCACAGATACGCAGTATTTT.

In this sample, this clonotype turned up a few times. V gene TRBV27 combines with J gene TRBJ1-5; tentatively, D is TRBD1 (5 bases). Trimming pared 3 bases from V and 5 bases from J, leaving 8 bases between. This CDR3 comprises 13 residues. Germline V gene sequence: CDR1 MNHEY, CDR2 SMNVEV (reference sequence). CDR3 region: CASSFMGDQPQHF. Written as DNA, the CDR3 is TGTGCCAGCAGTTTTATGGGGGATCAGCCCCAGCATTTT.

This clonotype has a handful of counts. The chain recombines TRBV20-1 with TRBJ1-2; TRBD1 matches at 11 bases. V lost 6 bases, J lost 8 bases, and 5 bases stayed unmatched. The CDR3 is 12 amino acids. Germline V gene data show CDR1 as DFQATT and CDR2 as SNEGSKA (reference sequence). CDR3 bases: TGCAGTGCCAGGGACAGGGGGGTCGGCTACACCTTC. This translates into CSARDRGVGYTF.

This clonotype was seen repeatedly, ten times or more. This chain connects TRBV20-1 to TRBJ1-1; no clear D. The CDR3 has 13 amino acids. Trimming cost V 5 bases and J 4 bases, with 14 bases left between them. The germline CDR1 and CDR2 sequences are DFQATT and SNEGSKA (reference sequence). This CDR3 reads CSAAPPAGTEAFF. DNA for the CDR3: TGCAGTGCTGCTCCCCCGGCGGGCACTGAAGCTTTCTTT.

This clonotype was counted many times. The chain carries TRBV7-2 and TRBJ1-5; 7 positions match TRBD1. V trimming: 1 base; J trimming: 9 bases; junction bases outside the gene matches: 12. The CDR3 sequence is 16 residues long. CDR1 is SGHTA, CDR2 FQGNSA, per germline. Written as DNA, the CDR3 is TGTGCCAGCAGCTTAGGGAGACAAGGGGGCGCGGGGCCCCAGCATTTT. This sequence encodes CASSLGRQGGAGPQHF.

J is TRBJ1-4 and V is TRBV9; a weak D match, TRBD1 (5 bases). The V end lost 4 bases, the J end lost 8 bases, and 18 bases lay between the germline ends. From germline, CDR1 is SGDLS and CDR2 YYNGEE. The length of the CDR3 is 15 residues. CDR3 protein: CASSLPLEGEEKLFF. The CDR3 DNA reads TGTGCCAGCAGCCTCCCATTGGAAGGGGAAGAAAAACTGTTTTTT. Looking up the rest from reference TRBV9 and TRBJ1-4 gives the full variable domain: DSGVTQTPKHLITATGQRVTLRCSPRSGDLSVYWYQQSLDQGLQFLIQYYNGEERAKGNILERFSAQQFPDLHSELNLSSLELGDSALYFCASSLPLEGEEKLFFGSGTQLSVL.

Notes on this clonotype: Possible read error: a much larger clone is one base away. This chain joins TRBV28 and TRBJ2-7; TRBD1 aligns across 8 bases. Germline V CDR1 and CDR2: MDHEN, SYDVKM. The CDR3 runs to 14 residues. J was trimmed by 2 bases and V by 8 bases; bases with no gene match: 8. CDR3 nucleotide sequence: TGTGCCAGCTATACACGGGACAGGACCTACGAGCAGTACTTC. Protein: CASYTRDRTYEQYF.

This clonotype was found many times. This sequence joins TRBV4-1 and TRBJ2-1; 11 positions agree with TRBD1. The CDR3 length is 15 residues. In germline, CDR1 is MGHRA, CDR2 YSYEKL. Trimming at V came to 2 bases and at J to 7 bases, leaving 4 bases not matched to a gene. CDR3 region: CASSQPRDRGNEQFF. CDR3 in DNA: TGCGCCAGCAGCCAACCCCGGGACAGGGGGAATGAGCAGTTCTTC.